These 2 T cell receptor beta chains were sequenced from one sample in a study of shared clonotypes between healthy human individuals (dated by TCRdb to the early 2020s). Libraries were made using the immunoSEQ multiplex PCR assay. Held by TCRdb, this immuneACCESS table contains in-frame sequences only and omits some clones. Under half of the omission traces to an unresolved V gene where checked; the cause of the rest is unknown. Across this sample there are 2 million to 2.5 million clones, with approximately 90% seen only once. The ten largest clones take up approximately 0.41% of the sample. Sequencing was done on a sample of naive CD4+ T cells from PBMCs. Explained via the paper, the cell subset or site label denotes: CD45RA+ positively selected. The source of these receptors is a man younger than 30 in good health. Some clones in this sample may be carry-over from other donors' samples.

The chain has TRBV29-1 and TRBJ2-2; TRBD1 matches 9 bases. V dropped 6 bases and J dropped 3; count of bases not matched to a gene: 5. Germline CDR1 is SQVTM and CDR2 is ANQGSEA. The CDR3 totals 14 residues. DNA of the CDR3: TGCAGCGTCCTGGGGGACAGGGACACCGGGGAGCTGTTTTTT. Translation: CSVLGDRDTGELFF.

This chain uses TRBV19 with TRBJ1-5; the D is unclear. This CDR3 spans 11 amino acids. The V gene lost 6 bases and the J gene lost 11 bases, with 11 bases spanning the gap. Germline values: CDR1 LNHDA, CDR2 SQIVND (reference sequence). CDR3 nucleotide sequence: TGTGCCAGTAGCGGGGAGAGTTCCCAGCATTTT. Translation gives CASSGESSQHF.